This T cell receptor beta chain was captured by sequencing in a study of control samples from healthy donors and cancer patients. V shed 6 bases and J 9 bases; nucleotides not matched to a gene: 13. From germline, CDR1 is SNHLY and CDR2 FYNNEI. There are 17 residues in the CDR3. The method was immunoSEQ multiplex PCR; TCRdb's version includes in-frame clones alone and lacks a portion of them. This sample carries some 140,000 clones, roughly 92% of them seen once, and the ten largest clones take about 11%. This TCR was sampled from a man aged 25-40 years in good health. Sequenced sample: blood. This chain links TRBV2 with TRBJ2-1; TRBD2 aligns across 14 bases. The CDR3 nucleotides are TGTGCCAGCAGCGACCCGGGACTAGCGGGAGTAGTATTTGAGCAGTTCTTC. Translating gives CASSDPGLAGVVFEQFF.